This TCR beta chain was retrieved from a study of blood T cells in healthy people across ages. Study-wide points: Per million T cells, the diversity of TCR beta decreased roughly linearly as age advanced.

On this clonotype: Its antigen is as yet unknown.

It was with a sample-barcoded 5' primer and a J-beta primer mix that a second PCR of about 7 to 12 cycles was run. All cDNA molecules were each tagged by a template-switch adaptor with 12 random nucleotides. TCRdb analysed the 5' RACE reads with MiXCR anew, one entry per CDR3 protein. The sample contains 1.2 million to 1.5 million distinct CDR3 sequences, around 42% of which appear only once. V shed 0 bases, J shed 6 bases, and the junction held 11 bases outside the gene matches. This CDR3 is 17 amino acids long. From germline, CDR1 is SGHRS and CDR2 YFSETQ. The sequencing input was blood. The TCR originated in a woman under 30 in good health. The chain carries TRBV5-1 and TRBJ1-1; TRBD1 matches 10 bases. The CDR3 is CASSLGDRGGPGPEAFF. As DNA, the CDR3 is TGCGCCAGCAGCTTGGGGGACAGGGGTGGCCCCGGGCCTGAAGCTTTCTTT.